Presented here are 14 T cell receptor beta chains from one specimen sequenced in a study of T cells in Graves' hyperthyroidism and ophthalmopathy. From RNA transcripts, TCR beta CDR3 regions were amplified. TCR CDR3 underwent first-round RT-PCR with the HTBI primer set. TCRdb called the multiplex PCR reads again in MiXCR, with one record for every CDR3 protein. The sample records 150,000 to 200,000 distinct CDR3 sequences, about a sixth being singletons. Sequences were obtained from blood. These receptors originate from a woman aged 45 to 65 with Graves' hyperthyroidism.

The table lists this clonotype with many counts. The chain is built from TRBV6-1 and TRBJ1-1, with D tentatively TRBD1 (6 bases). V was clipped by 7 bases and J by 5 bases, with 17 bases between them. The germline V gene has CDR1 MNHNS and CDR2 SASEGT. The CDR3 loop spans 14 amino acids. This CDR3 reads CASTRDRPLTEAFF. CDR3 nucleotide sequence: TGTGCCAGCACCCGCGACAGGCCGCTGACTGAAGCTTTCTTT.

This clonotype has ten or more counts. The chain uses TRBV4-3 and TRBJ1-1; D is unresolved. The CDR3 has 16 amino acids. The V gene lost 0 bases and the J gene lost 1 base, with 12 bases spanning the gap. Germline CDR1 and CDR2: LGHNA and YSLEER. The CDR3 DNA reads TGCGCCAGCAGCCAAGATCGTGACGTTCAGAACACTGAAGCTTTCTTT. Amino acid sequence: CASSQDRDVQNTEAFF.

This clonotype was recorded many times. The V gene is TRBV7-2, the J gene TRBJ1-5; perhaps TRBD1 as D (5 bases). The germline V and J ends were trimmed by 2 bases and 9 bases, with 20 bases remaining between them. This CDR3 spans 16 amino acids. The germline gives CDR1 SGHTA, CDR2 FQGNSA. CDR3 DNA sequence: TGTGCCAGCAGCTTACAGGGTCCCCGGGAGGCAGCGCCCCAGCATTTT. Translating it yields CASSLQGPREAAPQHF. The whole variable domain, remainder taken from reference TRBV7-2 and TRBJ1-5, is GAGVSQSPSNKVTEKGKDVELRCDPISGHTALYWYRQSLGQGLEFLIYFQGNSAPDKSGLPSDRFSAERTGGSVSTLTIQRTQQEDSAVYLCASSLQGPREAAPQHFGDGTRLSIL.

As regards this clonotype: This may arise from a read error, as a much more abundant clone is one base away. The J gene is TRBJ1-2, the V gene TRBV12-3 or TRBV12-4, with D perhaps matching TRBD1 (5 bases). The CDR3 extends over 14 amino acids. The CDR3: CASSLQGSNYGCTF. The CDR3 coding sequence is TGTGCCAGCAGTCTGCAGGGTAGTAACTATGGCTGCACCTTC.

There are many counts of this clonotype. A read error may explain this, as a much larger clone is one base away. The V gene is TRBV12-3 or TRBV12-4, the J gene TRBJ1-2; unclear D gene. V shed 3 bases and J shed 4 bases, with 9 bases lying between them. The CDR3 is 13 amino acids. The DNA for the CDR3 is TGTGCCAGCAGTTTCGCAGCGGTCTATGGCTACACCTTC. Amino acids: CASSFAAVYGYTF.

DNA for the CDR3: TGTGCCAGCAGCTTGGGGGAGCGGGGGGCAACCAATGAGCAGTTCTTC. It translates to CASSLGERGATNEQFF. This chain uses TRBV5-5 with TRBJ2-1, with 9 nucleotides matching TRBD2. Trimming at V came to 0 bases and at J to 6 bases, leaving 7 bases not matched to a gene. CDR1 and CDR2 from the germline V gene are SGHKS and YYEKEE (reference sequence). The CDR3 spans 16 residues.

This clonotype was seen repeatedly, ten times or more. This chain links TRBV6-1 with TRBJ1-3; tentative D call: TRBD1 (6 bases). This CDR3 spans 14 amino acids. Per germline, CDR1 MNHNS and CDR2 SASEGT. Deletions cut 5 bases from V and 2 bases from J, with 10 bases between. The CDR3 sequence is CASSRYRAGNTIYF. In DNA form, the CDR3 reads TGTGCCAGCAGTCGCTACAGGGCTGGAAACACCATATATTTT.

V gene TRBV5-6 combines with J gene TRBJ1-4; D possibly corresponds to TRBD1 (6 bases). V was clipped by 5 bases and J by 6 bases, with 14 bases between them. Germline V lookup: CDR1 SGHDT, CDR2 YYEEEE. The CDR3 is made up of 14 amino acids. This chain's CDR3 is CASRARGGDEKLFF. As DNA, the CDR3 is TGTGCCAGCAGGGCGAGGGGGGGCGATGAAAAACTGTTTTTT.

This clonotype came up many times. V and J are TRBV6-1 and TRBJ2-7; D tentatively fits TRBD1 or TRBD2 (5 bases each). Germline V gene lookup returns CDR1 MNHNS and CDR2 SASEGT. Trimming stripped 5 bases from V and 6 bases from J, with 17 bases between. The length of the CDR3 is 14 residues. DNA for the CDR3: TGTGCCAGCAGTAACCGAGGGGACGGAGTCGAGCAGTACTTC. Translation gives CASSNRGDGVEQYF.

The CDR3 sequence is CASSSLGSGNYGYTF. CDR3 bases: TGTGCCAGCAGCTCACTAGGATCGGGTAACTATGGCTACACCTTC. The rearrangement uses TRBV7-8 and TRBJ1-2; D uncertain. Germline V lookup: CDR1 SGHVS, CDR2 FQNEAQ. There are 15 residues in the CDR3. The ends were cut back, 4 bases at V and 1 base at J, with 13 bases in the middle.

The chain uses TRBV28 and TRBJ1-1; possible D gene TRBD1, 5 bases. The CDR3 contains 15 residues. Trimming pared 5 bases from V and 3 bases from J, leaving 16 bases between. Germline assignment: CDR1 MDHEN and CDR2 SYDVKM. CDR3 coding DNA: TGTGCCAGCAGTCGCCCCGGGACTCCCGACACTGAAGCTTTCTTT. It yields the protein CASSRPGTPDTEAFF.

This clonotype has ten or more counts. Its ends do not fully match the called genes, so a read error is possible. The chain carries TRBV6-2 or TRBV6-3 and TRBJ1-5; 9 nucleotides agree with TRBD1. Per germline, CDR1 MNHEY and CDR2 SVGEGT. The CDR3 runs 16 residues. DNA of the CDR3: TGTGTCAGCAGTCCCCCGCACTACAGGGGGCCTCAGCCCCAGCATTTT. Encoded protein: CVSSPPHYRGPQPQHF.

This clonotype was observed many times. V is TRBV5-6 and J is TRBJ1-2; TRBD1 might be the D (6 bases). The CDR3 length is 17 residues. Trimming took off 4 bases at V and 0 bases at J, with 19 bases between the two ends. Germline-derived CDR1 and CDR2 are SGHDT and YYEEEE. The CDR3 is CASSQRGWTISNYGYTF. CDR3 nucleotides: TGTGCCAGCAGCCAGAGGGGGTGGACCATTTCTAACTATGGCTACACCTTC.

The sample holds many counts of this clonotype. This chain uses TRBV5-1 with TRBJ2-3, with D uncertain. Germline CDR1 is SGHRS and CDR2 is YFSETQ. The CDR3 spans 15 residues. V gave up 4 bases and J gave up 1 base, with 13 bases separating them. The CDR3 reads CASSIQSGGTDTQYF. The CDR3 coding sequence is TGCGCCAGCAGCATACAGAGTGGGGGCACAGATACGCAGTATTTT.